The sequence of this T cell receptor (beta chain) was determined in a study of blood T cell repertoires in COVID-19. Study information: Acute and convalescent COVID-19 samples came from the United States, Italy and Spain.

Per the original data handling: Estimated nucleated cell counts came from reference gene primer amplification. Assay used: immunoSEQ multiplex PCR; TCRdb lists only in-frame clones, some missing. V and J calls and clone size are given by that table; D and trimming were obtained from the DNA. Here the sample spans about 250,000 clones, about nine tenths being singletons. J lost 2 bases, V lost 0 bases, and 8 bases had no gene match. Germline values: CDR1 SGHRS, CDR2 YFSETQ. CDR3 length: 17 amino acids. This receptor was identified in a woman aged 25 to 39 with acute COVID-19. Source material: PBMCs or T cells enriched from blood (not recorded which). The chain recombines TRBV5-1 with TRBJ2-5; 9 positions agree with TRBD2. In DNA, the CDR3 is TGCGCCAGCAGCTTGGCCCCGGCTAGCGGGGTTCAAGAGACCCAGTACTTC. It is translated as CASSLAPASGVQETQYF. Together with reference TRBV5-1 and TRBJ2-5, the CDR3 gives the full variable domain: KAGVTQTPRYLIKTRGQQVTLSCSPISGHRSVSWYQQTPGQGLQFLFEYFSETQRNKGNFPGRFSGRQFSNSRSEMNVSTLELGDSALYLCASSLAPASGVQETQYFGPGTRLLVL.